The T cell receptor (beta chain) under discussion was sequenced for a study of CD8+ T cells in alopecia areata. Treatment indicated: oral pan-JAK inhibitor, 5-10 mg twice daily. The study team obtained lesional scalp punch biopsies and peripheral blood from alopecia areata patients. Study-wide results and caveats: Greater clonality was observed in lesional scalp samples, especially alopecia totalis/universalis, versus normal scalp.

The length of the CDR3 is 12 residues. The germline CDR1 and CDR2 sequences are SQVTM and ANQGSEA. The V and J ends lost 7 bases and 7 bases, in that order; junction bases with no gene match: 5. Isolated RNA was reverse transcribed into cDNA used as the sequencing template. The data were produced by immunoSEQ multiplex PCR, yet TCRdb's version contains in-frame clones alone and is incomplete. Of under 250,000 clones in the sample, roughly 66% were seen once. Note on this clone: Its specificity is unknown.

The starting material was CD4+ T cells sorted from blood, obtained around week 44, from a patient treated with tofacitinib. The receptor was isolated from a human donor with alopecia areata. The chain employs TRBV29-1 and TRBJ1-5; 9 bases fit TRBD1. In nucleotides, the CDR3 is TGCAGCGCGCGACAGGGGGGACAGCCCCAGCATTTT. Residues: CSARQGGQPQHF.